This T cell receptor (beta chain) is from a study of T cell changes during pregnancy in multiple sclerosis. The CDR3 loop spans 15 amino acids. From germline, CDR1 is MNHEY and CDR2 SMNVEV (reference sequence). Trimming left V 5 bases short and J 0 bases short, with 12 bases between. Some clones are missing from TCRdb's copy, which holds only in-frame ones; the method was immunoSEQ multiplex PCR. The data hold 70,000 to 80,000 clones, with 80% to 95% observed a single time. This specimen consisted of peripheral blood, obtained after pregnancy. The TCR sequence derives from a female donor in good health, enrolled as a control in a pregnancy study. The J gene is TRBJ2-3, the V gene TRBV27; the D gene is possibly TRBD1 (6 bases). The CDR3 DNA reads as TGTGCCAGCAGTACAGCCGGGACAAGCACAGATACGCAGTATTTT. Translated: CASSTAGTSTDTQYF.